These T cell receptor beta chains were read from a single sample in a study of radiation and T cells in renal cell carcinoma. Data came from immunoSEQ multiplex PCR; TCRdb stores just in-frame clones and leaves some out. The sample holds approximately 110,000 clones; approximately 82% are singletons and the top ten take 3%. The specimen comprised blood, sampled from a patient whose treatment included radiotherapy and nephrectomy. Receptor source: a woman aged 60-75 years with renal cell carcinoma. The CDR3 runs from the conserved cysteine through the conserved F or W. The D gene is left open where the match is weak. Only part of the rows carry a size: once, few, many, or a class if the clone is expanded.

D: .; size: .; V: TRBV5-1; J: TRBJ2-7; DNA: TGCGCCAGCAGCTCAGAAGTCGGGGGCTCGACCTCTTACGAGCAGTACTTC; CDR3: CASSSEVGGSTSYEQYF
D: TRBD2; size: .; V: TRBV6-6; J: TRBJ2-1; DNA: TGTGCCAGCAGGGAATGGACTAGCGGGAGCCATGAGCAGTTCTTC; CDR3: CASREWTSGSHEQFF
D: .; size: once; V: TRBV10-3; J: TRBJ1-6; DNA: TGTGCCATCAGTGAGGGGAGAGATTTGGGGCCCCTCCACTTT; CDR3: CAISEGRDLGPLHF
D: TRBD1; size: .; V: TRBV27; J: TRBJ2-7; DNA: TGTGCCAGCAGTTCGACAGGGGGAGTTTACGAGCAGTACTTC; CDR3: CASSSTGGVYEQYF
D: .; size: .; V: TRBV6-5; J: TRBJ1-1; DNA: TGTGCCAGCAGTTACGGACCGGGAGACACTGAAGCTTTCTTT; CDR3: CASSYGPGDTEAFF
D: .; size: .; V: TRBV13; J: TRBJ2-1; DNA: TGCGCCAGCAGCCAAGTCGGTCCGAGCAATGAGCAGTTCTTC; CDR3: CASSQVGPSNEQFF
D: .; size: once; V: TRBV7-9; J: TRBJ2-2; DNA: TGTGCCAGCAGCTTAGGAGAGAAGGAGCTGTTTTTT; CDR3: CASSLGEKELFF
D: TRBD1; size: .; V: TRBV9; J: TRBJ2-2; DNA: TGTGCCAGCAGCGATAGGACAGGGCCGAACACCGGGGAGCTGTTTTTT; CDR3: CASSDRTGPNTGELFF
D: TRBD1; size: .; V: TRBV2; J: TRBJ1-6; DNA: TGTGCCAGCAGTGGGAGGACAGGGGTGAGCTCACCCCTCCACTTT; CDR3: CASSGRTGVSSPLHF
D: TRBD1; size: .; V: TRBV15; J: TRBJ2-7; DNA: TGTGCCACCAGCAGAGTTGCAGGGGGCCCCTACGAGCAGTACTTC; CDR3: CATSRVAGGPYEQYF
D: TRBD1; size: .; V: TRBV6-1; J: TRBJ2-6; DNA: TGTGCCAGCAGTGAAGGTGTGGACAGGGGGCCTGGGGCCAACGTCCTGACTTTC; CDR3: CASSEGVDRGPGANVLTF
D: .; size: .; V: TRBV2; J: TRBJ1-3; DNA: TGTGCCAGCAGTGAAGATTTTCCGGCCGGGGACACCATATATTTT; CDR3: CASSEDFPAGDTIYF
D: TRBD2; size: .; V: TRBV5-1; J: TRBJ2-1; DNA: TGCGCCAGCAGCGCTAGCGGGAGAAACTACAATGAGCAGTTCTTC; CDR3: CASSASGRNYNEQFF
D: TRBD1; size: few; V: TRBV2; J: TRBJ1-6; DNA: TGTGCCAGCCAGTCAGGGGGCGTCTCCTATAATTCACCCCTCCACTTT; CDR3: CASQSGGVSYNSPLHF
D: .; size: .; V: TRBV5-6; J: TRBJ1-6; DNA: TGTGCCAGCAGCTCAGTGTACGAGTTGAACTCACCCCTCCACTTT; CDR3: CASSSVYELNSPLHF
D: TRBD1; size: .; V: TRBV19; J: TRBJ1-2; DNA: TGTGCCAGTAGTCCGGGACAGGGGGTTAAGGGCTACACCTTC; CDR3: CASSPGQGVKGYTF
D: TRBD1; size: .; V: TRBV6-1; J: TRBJ2-3; DNA: TGTGCCAGCAGTGAGGGATGGGACAGGGGTTCAGATACGCAGTATTTT; CDR3: CASSEGWDRGSDTQYF
D: .; size: few; V: TRBV7-9; J: TRBJ1-1; DNA: TGTGCCAGCAGCCCGGGGACTGAAGCTTTCTTT; CDR3: CASSPGTEAFF
D: TRBD2; size: .; V: TRBV28; J: TRBJ2-2; DNA: TGTGCCAGCAGCCTAACCGCGGGGGCGAACACCGGGGAGCTGTTTTTT; CDR3: CASSLTAGANTGELFF
D: TRBD2; size: .; V: TRBV9; J: TRBJ2-1; DNA: TGTGCCAGCAGCCCCTCACTAGCGACGAGCTCCTACAATGAGCAGTTCTTC; CDR3: CASSPSLATSSYNEQFF
D: TRBD1; size: .; V: TRBV27; J: TRBJ2-2; DNA: TGTGCCAGCAGTTCCCGGGACAGGGCCCCATACACCGGGGAGCTGTTTTTT; CDR3: CASSSRDRAPYTGELFF
D: TRBD2; size: .; V: TRBV11-2; J: TRBJ2-3; DNA: TGTGCCAGCAGCTTAGAGCCCAGCGGGGGGCGCGATACGCAGTATTTT; CDR3: CASSLEPSGGRDTQYF
D: .; size: once; V: TRBV6-5; J: TRBJ1-1; DNA: TGTGCCAGCAGTTACAAGGGCTGGGGGGGGAACACTGAAGCTTTCTTT; CDR3: CASSYKGWGGNTEAFF
D: .; size: once; V: TRBV19; J: TRBJ1-1; DNA: TGTGCCAGTAGTATCCTACAGGGAAACAAGAACACTGAAGCTTTCTTT; CDR3: CASSILQGNKNTEAFF
D: .; size: .; V: TRBV7-6; J: TRBJ2-5; DNA: TGTGCCAGCAGCTTACTAGGCAGGGCCGGAGAGACCCAGTACTTC; CDR3: CASSLLGRAGETQYF
D: .; size: .; V: TRBV28; J: TRBJ1-1; DNA: TGTGCCAGCAGTTTAGAGTTGCGTAACACTGAAGCTTTCTTT; CDR3: CASSLELRNTEAFF
D: .; size: .; V: TRBV9; J: TRBJ2-1; DNA: TGTGCCAGCAGCGTGGGGGGTTTTGTGTTCGGCAATGAGCAGTTCTTC; CDR3: CASSVGGFVFGNEQFF
D: .; size: .; V: TRBV6-5; J: TRBJ1-6; DNA: TGTGCCAGCACCCGAACGGGGCCCCAGGCAAAGGGCCTCCACTTT; CDR3: CASTRTGPQAKGLHF
D: .; size: .; V: TRBV6-1; J: TRBJ2-5; DNA: TGTGCCAGCAGTGGGTCCAAATTGGAGACCCAGTACTTC; CDR3: CASSGSKLETQYF
D: .; size: once; V: TRBV5-5; J: TRBJ1-2; DNA: TGTGCCAGCAGCTTGGGACCGGGGGCCGATTATGGCTACACCTTC; CDR3: CASSLGPGADYGYTF
D: .; size: few; V: TRBV2; J: TRBJ2-5; DNA: TGTGCCAGCAGTGACGGATGGGGTAAAGTAGGAGAGACCCAGTACTTC; CDR3: CASSDGWGKVGETQYF
D: TRBD1; size: .; V: TRBV19; J: TRBJ1-5; DNA: TGTGCCAGTAGTACAATGACAGGGGGCATCCCGTGGGGCAATCAGCCCCAGCATTTT; CDR3: CASSTMTGGIPWGNQPQHF
D: .; size: .; V: TRBV19; J: TRBJ2-1; DNA: TGTGCCAGTAGTATAGAGATGCTCGGCTGGGGTTCCTACAATGAGCAGTTCTTC; CDR3: CASSIEMLGWGSYNEQFF
D: .; size: once; V: TRBV30; J: TRBJ2-1; DNA: TGTGCCTGGAGTGTACGCGGTGGCAGCTCCTACAATGAGCAGTTCTTC; CDR3: CAWSVRGGSSYNEQFF
D: TRBD1; size: .; V: TRBV28; J: TRBJ2-7; DNA: TGTGCCAGCAGCGAATTACAGGGGGCGAGGGAGCAGTACTTC; CDR3: CASSELQGAREQYF
D: .; size: few; V: TRBV5-1; J: TRBJ1-3; DNA: TGCGCCAGCAGCCTCGGGGAACCCTCTGGAAACACCATATATTTT; CDR3: CASSLGEPSGNTIYF
D: .; size: .; V: TRBV19; J: TRBJ1-1; DNA: TGTGCCAGTATCGAACGGAGGGGCACTGAAGCTTTCTTT; CDR3: CASIERRGTEAFF
D: .; size: once; V: TRBV2; J: TRBJ2-7; DNA: TGTGCCAGCAGTGAAGCAGGGCGGGTCTACGAGCAGTACTTC; CDR3: CASSEAGRVYEQYF
D: TRBD2; size: .; V: TRBV19; J: TRBJ2-1; DNA: TGTGCCAGTAGAATACCGGGACTAGCGAACGAGCAGTTCTTC; CDR3: CASRIPGLANEQFF
D: .; size: .; V: TRBV27; J: TRBJ2-7; DNA: TGTGCCAGCAGGGGAAGCGGGGACATGCTACGTGGCGAGCAGTACTTC; CDR3: CASRGSGDMLRGEQYF
D: TRBD1; size: .; V: TRBV5-1; J: TRBJ1-1; DNA: TGCGCCAGCAGCTTGGAAAGTACAGGGGCAACTGAAGCTTTCTTT; CDR3: CASSLESTGATEAFF
D: .; size: .; V: TRBV29-1; J: TRBJ1-1; DNA: TGCAGCGTCCTGACGGGCCAATTGAACACTGAAGCTTTCTTT; CDR3: CSVLTGQLNTEAFF
D: TRBD1; size: .; V: TRBV10-3; J: TRBJ1-2; DNA: TGTGCCATCAGTACCTACTCGGGACAGGGTAATGGCTACACCTTC; CDR3: CAISTYSGQGNGYTF